The 26 T cell receptor beta chains below come from one sample, sequenced in a study of cytomegalovirus exposure and HLA in healthy donors. PCR was performed using 60 Vbeta and 13 Jbeta primers. Using immunoSEQ multiplex PCR, the repertoire was profiled, and TCRdb retains in-frame clones only, with some absent. The sample lists about 140,000 clones, 80% occurring once. Input material: PBMCs. The receptors here all came from a man aged 35-49 years in good health and CMV-seronegative.

This sequence joins TRBV12-5 and TRBJ2-3, with 8 bases that match TRBD1. Germline values: CDR1 LGHNT, CDR2 FRNRAP. V lost 0 bases to trimming and J lost 0 bases; unmatched junction nucleotides: 5. CDR3 length equals 17 residues. CDR3 DNA: TGTGCTAGTGGTTTGGTATTGGGGACAGGAAGCACAGATACGCAGTATTTT. Translated, it gives CASGLVLGTGSTDTQYF.

The V gene is TRBV5-1, the J gene TRBJ2-3; D possibly corresponds to TRBD2 (5 bases). Trimming cost V 1 base and J 3 bases, with 9 bases left between them. Per the germline V gene, CDR1 is SGHRS and CDR2 is YFSETQ. The CDR3 length is 14 residues. The CDR3 loop is CASSLSGRTDTQYF. The CDR3, as DNA: TGCGCCAGCAGCTTGAGCGGTAGGACAGATACGCAGTATTTT.

The V call is TRBV5-1, the J call TRBJ1-1; TRBD1 is a possible D gene (6 bases). V dropped 3 bases and J dropped 4 bases, with 16 bases sitting between them. Germline CDR1 SGHRS, CDR2 YFSETQ. The CDR3 runs 15 residues. CDR3 in DNA: TGCGCCAGCAGCTCGGTGGGACACCGGGGCACTGAAGCTTTCTTT. It encodes CASSSVGHRGTEAFF.

V gene TRBV19 combines with J gene TRBJ1-3; D unclear. The CDR3 is 15 residues long. CDR1 and CDR2 (germline): LNHDA, SQIVND (reference sequence). The ends were cut back, 2 bases at V and 0 bases at J, with 8 bases in the middle. DNA for the CDR3: TGTGCCAGTAGTATACGGCGGGACTCTGGAAACACCATATATTTT. Protein: CASSIRRDSGNTIYF.

This clone was counted a few times. The chain carries TRBV9 and TRBJ2-3; 11 nucleotides line up with TRBD2. CDR3 length equals 16 residues. Germline V gene sequence: CDR1 SGDLS, CDR2 YYNGEE. After removal of 2 bases from V and 5 bases from J, the junction contained 7 bases not matched to a gene. CDR3 bases: TGTGCCAGCAGCGTTTACGGGACTAGCGGAGTAGATACGCAGTATTTT. Translating it yields CASSVYGTSGVDTQYF.

V is TRBV21-1 and J is TRBJ1-1. TRBV21-1 is noted as a pseudogene. The CDR3 runs to 14 residues. CDR3 in DNA: TGTGCCAGCAGCAAAGCCGGGGGGGAGACTGAAGCTTTCTTT. The encoded protein is CASSKAGGETEAFF.

V gene TRBV7-9 combines with J gene TRBJ1-4; 7 bases line up with TRBD1. The ends lost 5 bases at V and 8 bases at J; junction bases unmatched: 8. In germline, CDR1 is SEHNR, CDR2 FQNEAQ (reference sequence). The CDR3 has 14 amino acids. The CDR3 DNA is TGTGCCAGCAGCCGTGACAGGGATGGGGAAAAACTGTTTTTT. Its translation is CASSRDRDGEKLFF.

V is TRBV30 and J is TRBJ1-2; the D gene is possibly TRBD1 (5 bases). The V gene lost 0 bases and the J gene lost 7 bases, with 18 bases spanning the gap. Germline V gene lookup returns CDR1 GTSNPN and CDR2 SVGIG (reference sequence). CDR3 size: 15 residues. Here the CDR3 DNA reads TGTGCCTGGAGTGTAGATTTCCGCTCGGGGGGTGGCTACACCTTC. Its protein product is CAWSVDFRSGGGYTF.

The rearrangement joins TRBV7-2 to TRBJ2-7, with D maybe TRBD2 (5 bases). Trimming shortened V by 3 bases and J by 3 bases, and 12 bases separated the two germline ends. This CDR3 is 14 amino acids long. In germline, CDR1 is SGHTA, CDR2 FQGNSA. CDR3: CASSLLEVDYEQYF. The CDR3 DNA sequence: TGTGCCAGCAGCTTGCTGGAGGTGGACTACGAGCAGTACTTC.

The chain recombines TRBV4-1 with TRBJ1-1; possibly TRBD1 for D (5 bases). Germline CDR1 and CDR2: MGHRA and YSYEKL. V was shortened by 4 bases and J by 0 bases, with 12 bases between the two germline ends. There are 15 residues in the CDR3. The CDR3 DNA follows: TGCGCCAGCAGCCCCCGAGGACATCTGAACACTGAAGCTTTCTTT. It codes for CASSPRGHLNTEAFF.

This clone was recorded a few times. The chain couples TRBV18 to TRBJ1-5; no firm D call. The germline CDR1 and CDR2 sequences are KGHSH and LQKENI. V lost 6 bases, J lost 0 bases, and 15 bases lay in between. There are 16 residues in the CDR3. CDR3 sequence (DNA): TGTGCCAGCTCGGCCCTGGCTGGAGATAGCAATCAGCCCCAGCATTTT. Translation gives CASSALAGDSNQPQHF.

This clone came up a few times. The chain uses TRBV4-3 and TRBJ2-7, with 8 bases fitting TRBD1. Germline loops: CDR1 LGHNA, CDR2 YSLEER. CDR3 length: 15 residues. The V and J ends lost 1 base and 6 bases, in that order; junction bases with no gene match: 8. This CDR3 reads CASSQGSMTGAEQYF. Written as DNA, the CDR3 is TGCGCCAGCAGCCAAGGGTCGATGACAGGGGCCGAGCAGTACTTC.

The chain uses TRBV4-3 and TRBJ2-3; 7 bases line up with TRBD2. J gave up 3 bases and V 0 bases, and 6 bases lay outside the gene matches. This CDR3 contains 16 residues. Germline V CDR1 and CDR2: LGHNA, YSLEER. CDR3 amino acids: CASSQDGLAETDTQYF. The CDR3 DNA reads as TGCGCCAGCAGCCAAGATGGCCTAGCGGAGACAGATACGCAGTATTTT.

This clone was observed a few times. V and J are TRBV7-9 and TRBJ2-1, with 7 positions matching TRBD1. V was clipped by 2 bases and J by 5 bases; unmatched bases: 3. Per germline, CDR1 SEHNR and CDR2 FQNEAQ (reference sequence). The CDR3 contains 14 residues. CDR3 nucleotide sequence: TGTGCCAGCAGCTTACTACAGGGGAACAATGAGCAGTTCTTC. Encoded protein: CASSLLQGNNEQFF. The full variable domain, completed using reference TRBV7-9 and TRBJ2-1, is DTGVSQNPRHKITKRGQNVTFRCDPISEHNRLYWYRQTLGQGPEFLTYFQNEAQLEKSRLLSDRFSAERPKGSFSTLEIQRTEQGDSAMYLCASSLLQGNNEQFFGPGTRLTVL.

The chain combines TRBV10-2 with TRBJ2-1; 7 bases fit TRBD2. Germline CDR1 reads WSHSY; CDR2 reads SAAADI. This CDR3 has 16 residues. The trim removed 3 bases at V and 5 bases at J, leaving 10 bases unmatched. CDR3 sequence: CASSESFARGDNEQFF. CDR3 in DNA: TGCGCCAGCAGTGAATCTTTTGCCCGGGGGGACAATGAGCAGTTCTTC.

This clone was counted between two and nine times. The chain carries TRBV5-6 and TRBJ2-6; D call uncertain. With 4 bases removed from V and 0 bases from J, the gap between germline ends came to 11 bases. This CDR3 has 16 amino acids. Germline lookup yields CDR1 SGHDT and CDR2 YYEEEE. The DNA of the CDR3 is TGTGCCAGCAGCCCCCAGGTCCTCTCTGGGGCCAACGTCCTGACTTTC. It specifies CASSPQVLSGANVLTF.

The CDR3 sequence is CATRLAGPLSSYNEQFF. The DNA for the CDR3 is TGTGCCACCCGACTAGCGGGACCCCTAAGCTCCTACAATGAGCAGTTCTTC. V and J are TRBV27 and TRBJ2-1; 11 nucleotides align to TRBD2. Germline V gene data show CDR1 as MNHEY and CDR2 as SMNVEV (reference sequence). This CDR3 comprises 17 residues. V trimming: 10 bases; J trimming: 0 bases; junction bases outside the gene matches: 11.

V and J are TRBV10-2 and TRBJ1-1, with 7 bases that match TRBD1. Germline V CDR1 and CDR2: WSHSY, SAAADI. The CDR3 has 13 amino acids. V shed 3 bases, J shed 6 bases, and the junction held 4 bases outside the gene matches. CDR3 amino acids: CASSDRDRAEAFF. CDR3 bases: TGCGCCAGCAGTGATCGAGACAGGGCTGAAGCTTTCTTT.

The V call is TRBV25-1, the J call TRBJ1-2; D not certain. Germline CDR1 MGHDK, CDR2 SYGVNS. Trimming stripped 1 base from V and 3 bases from J, with 6 bases between. CDR3 length: 13 amino acids. CDR3 sequence reads: CASSEFGDYGYTF. The CDR3 nucleotides are TGTGCCAGCAGTGAATTCGGGGACTATGGCTACACCTTC.

CDR3 region: CASSYSYVGHSYEQYF. Here the CDR3 DNA reads TGTGCCAGCAGTTACTCGTATGTGGGGCATAGCTACGAGCAGTACTTC. The V call is TRBV6-5, the J call TRBJ2-5; perhaps TRBD1 as D (5 bases). The DNA end is a closer match to TRBJ2-7, so the J assignment may be wrong. There are 16 residues in the CDR3. Germline V gene sequence: CDR1 MNHEY, CDR2 SVGAGI.

This clone was seen a few times. The CDR3 region has the DNA TGTGCCAGCAGTTACCCGCAGGGGGCTGAAGCTTTCTTT. Residues: CASSYPQGAEAFF. V and J are TRBV6-5 and TRBJ1-1; the match to TRBD1 covers 7 bases. The germline CDR1 and CDR2 sequences are MNHEY and SVGAGI. V lost 2 bases and J lost 6; bases outside the gene matches: 3. The CDR3 spans 13 residues.

This clone was counted a few times. This sequence joins TRBV4-3 and TRBJ2-1; TRBD2 agrees at 9 bases. Trimming removed 0 bases from V and 9 bases from J; junction bases left unmatched: 9. This CDR3 is built from 16 residues. Germline CDR1 reads LGHNA; CDR2 reads YSLEER. The CDR3 loop reads CASSQDRAGGLGEQFF. Written as DNA, the CDR3 is TGCGCCAGCAGCCAAGATCGAGCGGGGGGCCTGGGTGAGCAGTTCTTC.

The rearrangement links TRBV7-9 to TRBJ2-5; possibly TRBD2 for D (5 bases). Germline CDR1 reads SEHNR; CDR2 reads FQNEAQ (reference sequence). Trimming cost V 1 base and J 5 bases, with 8 bases left between them. This CDR3 has 13 residues. CDR3 loop: CASSLGGWETQYF. CDR3 coding DNA: TGTGCCAGCAGCTTAGGAGGGTGGGAGACCCAGTACTTC.

The chain is built from TRBV19 and TRBJ1-2; D remains unclear. This CDR3 is built from 10 residues. The V gene's germline CDR1 is LNHDA and CDR2 SQIVND (reference sequence). V lost 11 bases to trimming and J lost 3 bases, with 7 bases between them. The CDR3 loop reads CAPLYYGYTF. CDR3 sequence (DNA): TGTGCCCCCCTGTACTATGGCTACACCTTC. The whole variable domain, filled in from reference TRBV19 and TRBJ1-2, reads DGGITQSPKYLFRKEGQNVTLSCEQNLNHDAMYWYRQDPGQGLRLIYYSQIVNDFQKGDIAEGYSVSREKKESFPLTVTSAQKNPTAFYLCAPLYYGYTFGSGTRLTVV.

This chain connects TRBV10-3 to TRBJ1-1; D is perhaps TRBD1 (6 bases). V lost 4 bases to trimming and J lost 8 bases, with 14 bases between them. The CDR3 spans 13 residues. Germline V gene sequence: CDR1 ENHRY, CDR2 SYGVKD. CDR3 sequence (DNA): TGTGCCATCAGTGGGGAGACAGGCGACGAAGCTTTCTTT. Protein product: CAISGETGDEAFF.

This clone was observed a few times. V gene TRBV14 combines with J gene TRBJ1-3, with D perhaps TRBD1 (6 bases). V dropped 1 base and J dropped 3 bases, with 13 bases sitting between them. Germline CDR1 and CDR2: SGHDN and FVKESK. CDR3 size: 16 residues. The CDR3 nucleotides are TGTGCCAGCAGCCAAGTGGCGGGGGCGAGTGGAAACACCATATATTTT. Protein: CASSQVAGASGNTIYF.